The next 28 T cell receptor beta chains were all read from a single sample in a study of response to subunit inactivated influenza vaccine. TCRdb redid the calling of the RT-PCR reads with MiXCR, one entry per CDR3 protein. The table shows hundreds of thousands of distinct CDR3 sequences, with around 13% occurring only once. The sequencing used PBMCs from blood, collected 14 to 15 days before vaccination. The receptor source for this set is a man aged 45-60 years who received an inactivated influenza vaccine.

This clonotype was seen only a few times. The rearrangement uses TRBV20-1 and TRBJ2-7; D unclear. Germline loops: CDR1 DFQATT, CDR2 SNEGSKA (reference sequence). V shed 0 bases and J shed 2 bases, with 5 bases lying between them. This CDR3 has 12 residues. CDR3: CSARESTYEQYF. The DNA for the CDR3 is TGCAGTGCTAGAGAGAGTACCTACGAGCAGTACTTC.

The chain employs TRBV20-1 and TRBJ2-1, with 8 bases fitting TRBD2. The J segment lost 8 bases and the V segment lost 2 bases, leaving 11 bases of the junction unmatched. The germline V gene has CDR1 DFQATT and CDR2 SNEGSKA (reference sequence). The CDR3 runs 15 residues. The CDR3 coding sequence is TGCAGTGCTAGAATCCCGGGAGGGCCCCCCGATGAGCAGTTCTTC. Translation gives CSARIPGGPPDEQFF.

This clonotype was observed a few times. The chain joins TRBV7-9 to TRBJ1-1; D is unresolved. V lost 8 bases to trimming and J lost 0 bases, with 10 bases between them. The germline V gene encodes CDR1 SEHNR and CDR2 FQNEAQ (reference sequence). This CDR3 has 13 amino acids. CDR3 sequence reads: CASAVTLNTEAFF. The CDR3 nucleotides are TGTGCCAGCGCGGTGACATTGAACACTGAAGCTTTCTTT.

V is TRBV20-1 and J is TRBJ1-2; possible D gene TRBD1, 6 bases. This CDR3 has 16 amino acids. The V and J ends lost 0 bases and 1 base respectively, with 15 bases between them. Germline CDR1 DFQATT, CDR2 SNEGSKA (reference sequence). The DNA for the CDR3 is TGCAGTGCTAGAGACACGGGGGCAACGGTTAACTATGGCTACACCTTC. Translated, it gives CSARDTGATVNYGYTF.

This clonotype was detected ten times or more. This chain uses TRBV28 with TRBJ2-5; D not resolved. V was clipped by 6 bases and J by 3 bases, with 14 bases between them. The V gene's germline CDR1 is MDHEN and CDR2 SYDVKM. The CDR3 is 14 amino acids. The CDR3 protein is CASSTGQLKETQYF. In DNA, the CDR3 is TGTGCCAGCAGCACGGGTCAGCTGAAAGAGACCCAGTACTTC.

This clonotype appeared a few times. This rearrangement joins TRBV12-3 or TRBV12-4 to TRBJ2-1, with D possibly being TRBD2 (5 bases). Between the trimmed V and J ends, which lost 3 bases and 4 bases, there was a span of 19 bases. The CDR3 contains 17 residues. The CDR3 loop reads CASSFQLSGNKYNEQFF. CDR3 nucleotides: TGTGCCAGCAGTTTCCAGCTAAGCGGAAACAAATACAATGAGCAGTTCTTC.

The rearrangement uses TRBV15 and TRBJ1-1; D unclear. V gave up 0 bases and J gave up 5 bases, with 10 bases separating them. The CDR3 totals 14 residues. The germline gives CDR1 LNHNV, CDR2 YYDKDF (reference sequence). DNA of the CDR3: TGTGCCACCAGCAGAGATGCTAAGGGTACTGAAGCTTTCTTT. Translation gives CATSRDAKGTEAFF.

This clonotype occurred a few times. The chain joins TRBV4-1 to TRBJ2-7; D is possibly TRBD1 (6 bases). The CDR3 covers 14 residues. Germline-derived CDR1 and CDR2 are MGHRA and YSYEKL. V lost 2 bases, J lost 6 bases, and 14 bases lay in between. Here the CDR3 DNA reads TGCGCCAGCAGCCAACATCAAGGGGGTTCCGAGCAGTACTTC. This gives the protein CASSQHQGGSEQYF.

This chain uses TRBV28 with TRBJ2-2; D is unresolved. Germline assignment: CDR1 MDHEN and CDR2 SYDVKM. The V gene lost 2 bases and the J gene lost 7 bases, with 8 bases spanning the gap. This CDR3 has 13 amino acids. CDR3 sequence reads: CASSLGGGGELFF. The CDR3 nucleotides read TGTGCCAGCAGTTTAGGCGGTGGCGGGGAGCTGTTTTTT. Full variable domain (missing parts from reference TRBV28 and TRBJ2-2): DVKVTQSSRYLVKRTGEKVFLECVQDMDHENMFWYRQDPGLGLRLIYFSYDVKMKEKGDIPEGYSVSREKKERFSLILESASTNQTSMYLCASSLGGGGELFFGEGSRLTVL.

The V call is TRBV29-1, the J call TRBJ2-5; D gene uncertain. The V end was cut by 6 bases, the J end by 0 bases, with 8 bases between. The CDR3 loop spans 12 amino acids. Germline V gene data show CDR1 as SQVTM and CDR2 as ANQGSEA. CDR3 DNA: TGCAGCGTGTCCCACAACCAAGAGACCCAGTACTTC. Translation: CSVSHNQETQYF.

V usage is TRBV19 and J usage is TRBJ2-1; D gene ambiguous. There are 18 residues in the CDR3. CDR1 and CDR2 (germline): LNHDA, SQIVND (reference sequence). Trimming cost V 0 bases and J 0 bases, with 15 bases left between them. In DNA form, the CDR3 reads TGTGCCAGTAGTATAGATTTCTCCGGCGTCGGCTCCTACAATGAGCAGTTCTTC. Protein: CASSIDFSGVGSYNEQFF.

DNA of the CDR3: TGTGCCAGCAGCTTAGATTATCAACAGGCCAACTATGGCTACACCTTC. Encoded protein: CASSLDYQQANYGYTF. V and J are TRBV11-2 and TRBJ1-2, with D perhaps matching TRBD1 (5 bases). Trimming left V 0 bases short and J 2 bases short, with 13 bases between. The CDR3 extends over 16 amino acids. The V gene's germline CDR1 is SGHAT and CDR2 FQNNGV.

This clonotype was detected a few times. This chain joins TRBV12-3 or TRBV12-4 and TRBJ2-1; 8 nucleotides agree with TRBD2. CDR3 size: 12 residues. The trim removed 5 bases at V and 11 bases at J, leaving 5 bases unmatched. CDR3 residues: CASSPGLDKQFF. DNA of the CDR3: TGTGCCAGCAGTCCGGGACTAGACAAGCAGTTCTTC.

V gene TRBV7-2 combines with J gene TRBJ2-7; D unresolved. The V and J ends lost 2 bases and 12 bases respectively, with 11 bases between them. The CDR3 runs to 11 residues. From germline, CDR1 is SGHTA and CDR2 FQGNSA. The CDR3 region is CASSLWGAAYF. The CDR3 DNA reads TGTGCCAGCAGCTTATGGGGTGCCGCGTACTTC.

V gene TRBV5-5 combines with J gene TRBJ1-2, with a weak D call TRBD1 (5 bases). The CDR3 length is 14 residues. The V end lost 3 bases, the J end lost 8 bases, and 17 bases lay between the germline ends. Germline values: CDR1 SGHKS, CDR2 YYEKEE (reference sequence). For the CDR3, the DNA is TGTGCCAGCAGCTCCAGGGACTCGAGCGGGGGCTACACCTTC. It yields the protein CASSSRDSSGGYTF.

There are a few counts of this clonotype. This chain uses TRBV7-2 with TRBJ1-2, with D possibly being TRBD1 (6 bases). Looked up from germline, CDR1 is SGHTA and CDR2 is FQGNSA. V shed 4 bases and J shed 1 base, with 10 bases lying between them. This CDR3 is built from 14 residues. CDR3 DNA: TGTGCCAGCAGCTCGGACAGCATTAACTATGGCTACACCTTC. Translating gives CASSSDSINYGYTF.

This sequence joins TRBV5-5 and TRBJ1-3; maybe TRBD1 (6 bases). CDR1 is SGHKS, CDR2 YYEKEE, per germline (reference sequence). The ends were cut back, 4 bases at V and 0 bases at J, with 14 bases in the middle. This CDR3 is built from 16 residues. This CDR3 reads CASSRQDGYSGNTIYF. CDR3 nucleotides: TGTGCCAGCAGCAGACAGGACGGGTACTCTGGAAACACCATATATTTT.

This clonotype was detected ten times or more. The chain has TRBV5-1 and TRBJ2-1; 12 nucleotides match TRBD1. With V trimmed by 4 bases and J by 7 bases, 12 bases remained unmatched. The CDR3 consists of 17 residues. Germline values: CDR1 SGHRS, CDR2 YFSETQ. The CDR3 DNA sequence: TGCGCCAGCAGCCCAATCTCCGGGACAGGGGGCCGGAATGAGCAGTTCTTC. Translating it yields CASSPISGTGGRNEQFF. The whole variable domain, remainder taken from reference TRBV5-1 and TRBJ2-1, is KAGVTQTPRYLIKTRGQQVTLSCSPISGHRSVSWYQQTPGQGLQFLFEYFSETQRNKGNFPGRFSGRQFSNSRSEMNVSTLELGDSALYLCASSPISGTGGRNEQFFGPGTRLTVL.

This clonotype was found many times. The chain carries TRBV28 and TRBJ1-2; tentatively, D is TRBD1 (6 bases). Trimming cost V 7 bases and J 7 bases, with 13 bases left between them. Germline V CDR1 and CDR2: MDHEN, SYDVKM. There are 12 residues in the CDR3. CDR3 sequence: CASNQGRGGYTF. In DNA form, the CDR3 reads TGTGCCAGCAATCAGGGGAGGGGTGGCTACACCTTC.

The V and J genes are TRBV6-2 or TRBV6-3 and TRBJ2-2, with D tentatively TRBD1 or TRBD2 (6 bases each). V was pared by 5 bases and J by 3 bases, with 19 bases between. Germline values: CDR1 MNHEY, CDR2 SVGEGT. The CDR3 has 17 amino acids. The CDR3, as DNA: TGTGCCAGCAGTCGGTACCTTACAGGGACTGACACCGGGGAGCTGTTTTTT. Protein product: CASSRYLTGTDTGELFF.

The sample holds a few counts of this clonotype. The chain combines TRBV2 with TRBJ1-5, with D possibly being TRBD1 (5 bases). The V end lost 1 base, the J end lost 2 bases, and 6 bases lay between the germline ends. The V gene's germline CDR1 is SNHLY and CDR2 FYNNEI. The CDR3 has 14 residues. In DNA form, the CDR3 reads TGTGCCAGCAGTGAAGAAGGGGGCAATCAGCCCCAGCATTTT. Translating it yields CASSEEGGNQPQHF.

This clonotype was found many times. V is TRBV2 and J is TRBJ1-2, with unresolved D. Looked up from germline, CDR1 is SNHLY and CDR2 is FYNNEI. The CDR3 contains 13 residues. Trimming took 7 bases from V and 4 from J, leaving 13 bases between them. In nucleotides, the CDR3 is TGTGCCAGCACCGAGGGAGGAGGCTATGGCTACACCTTC. Translating gives CASTEGGGYGYTF.

The chain joins TRBV6-1 to TRBJ2-7; D might be TRBD1 (6 bases). Germline CDR1 MNHNS, CDR2 SASEGT. Trimming stripped 7 bases from V and 1 base from J, with 20 bases between. The CDR3 covers 16 residues. The CDR3 loop is CASTHLGAGGSYEQYF. The CDR3 coding sequence is TGTGCCAGCACCCACCTGGGGGCGGGCGGTTCCTACGAGCAGTACTTC.

This clonotype was counted ten times or more. CDR3 nucleotides: TGTGCCAGCTCACCACCAGTAGTGGATGAGCAGTTCTTC. It specifies CASSPPVVDEQFF. The chain links TRBV18 to TRBJ2-1; D ambiguous. The CDR3 runs to 13 residues. CDR1 and CDR2 (germline): KGHSH, LQKENI. Trimming shortened V by 0 bases and J by 8 bases, and 8 bases separated the two germline ends.

The V gene is TRBV20-1, the J gene TRBJ2-2, with 8 bases lining up with TRBD1. This CDR3 has 16 residues. Unmatched junction bases numbered 14, after V lost 5 bases and J lost 6 bases. Looked up from germline, CDR1 is DFQATT and CDR2 is SNEGSKA (reference sequence). The CDR3 loop reads CSASPRTGRSAGELFF. CDR3 nucleotides: TGCAGTGCTTCCCCCCGGACAGGGAGAAGCGCCGGGGAGCTGTTTTTT.

The chain is built from TRBV6-2 or TRBV6-3 and TRBJ2-7, with no clear D. The length of the CDR3 is 14 residues. CDR1 and CDR2 (germline): MNHEY, SVGEGT. The ends were cut back, 6 bases at V and 1 base at J, with 13 bases in the middle. CDR3 sequence (DNA): TGTGCCAGCAGCCGGAATCAAGTTTCCTACGAGCAGTACTTC. It codes for CASSRNQVSYEQYF.

This clonotype was recorded at least ten times. The V and J genes are TRBV4-1 and TRBJ1-3; D uncertain. Germline CDR1 and CDR2: MGHRA and YSYEKL. The CDR3 spans 13 residues. Trimming pared 1 base from V and 8 bases from J, leaving 9 bases between. The CDR3: CASSQVVEDTIYF. In DNA, the CDR3 is TGCGCCAGCAGCCAAGTGGTTGAGGACACCATATATTTT.

In its sample, this clonotype was seen a few times. The chain has TRBV11-2 and TRBJ2-1, with 9 bases fitting TRBD2. CDR1 and CDR2 (germline): SGHAT, FQNNGV. After removal of 3 bases from V and 8 bases from J, the junction contained 11 bases not matched to a gene. The CDR3 runs 16 residues. CDR3 sequence: CASSLGLAGGQDEQFF. CDR3 DNA sequence: TGTGCCAGCAGCTTGGGTCTGGCGGGGGGGCAGGATGAGCAGTTCTTC.